This TCR beta chain was captured in a study of T cell responses to AZD1222 COVID-19 vaccine (dated by TCRdb to the early 2020s). Describing the broader study: A total of just over 230 trial participants underwent TCR sequencing, of whom approximately 200 had received two doses of AZD1222 and 26 had received two doses of the MenACWY control vaccine. Trial participants were enrolled into age subgroups of 18-55, 56-69 and 70-plus years, which contained around 150, 29 and 61 TCR-sequenced participants, respectively. Results the study describes overall, beyond this receptor: Participants were mostly white British, with more females than males. The authors suggested clonal diversity may have been underestimated. The 56-69-year group was small, and its depth increase did not reach significance, likely because of low power. After two AZD1222 doses, both the breadth and the depth of spike-specific TCRs were significantly higher than at day 0 and than in MenACWY recipients. CD4 TCRs associated with the vaccine covered the entire spike protein, and the dominant responses were in regions 160-218 and 743-854. Reportedly, close to half of the unique spike-specific TCRs recognized epitopes lying outside the regions that are mutated in the B.1.351 and B.1.1.7 variants. Only six AZD1222 recipients were SARS-CoV-2 seropositive at baseline, limiting conclusions about previously exposed vaccinees. Because no day 14 peak-response samples were available, repertoires were characterized only after the peak T cell response.

Points on this clone: Its recognized antigen is unknown. One base away there is no much larger clone; base qualities are not given.

The time point label on this specimen signifies: about 28 days (+/-7) after the second vaccine dose. AZD1222 recipients given second doses at about 4 weeks or at about 12 weeks were pooled, since spike-specific TCR depth and breadth were not found to differ between the two schedules. Samples from vaccinated people were obtained from the UK trials COV001 and COV002, which included a single-blind randomized controlled phase 2/3 trial of AZD1222 (ChAdOx1 nCoV-19) in healthy adults. For TCRbeta chain sequencing, PBMC samples were collected from trial participants at day 0 and at day 28 after the second dose. The germline V and J ends show losses of 6 bases and 6 bases respectively, and no gene match explains 10 bases of the junction. The CDR3 goes from the cysteine to the phenylalanine over 14 residues. Only the CDR3 DNA is retained, 42 bases long and in frame from the first base. Sequences ENHRY (CDR1) and SYGVKD (CDR2) are obtained from the germline V gene.

The CDR3 regions of human TCRbeta chains were subjected to immunosequencing. Under the source paper's analysis protocol: Repertoire TCRs were matched against a reference library of SARS-CoV-2-specific TCRs generated with the MIRA antigen-specificity platform. Breadth was defined as the fraction of unique TCRs that were SARS-CoV-2-associated. Depth was defined as the fraction of total T cells that were SARS-CoV-2-associated. Using the MIRA data, each spike-specific TCR was assigned both to the spike region to which the TCR was reactive and to a CD4 or CD8 class. Log10-transformed breadth and depth values were compared by one-way ANOVA with Sidak's multiple comparisons tests. In its TCRdb copy, this immuneACCESS table keeps in-frame sequences only and misses some clones. Where compared with another copy, unresolved V genes explain less than half of these, and the others have no known cause. The DNA gave D and trimming, while V, J and clone size come from that table. The sample data list some 80,000 clones, and about nine tenths of these were observed just once. The ten largest account for more than 2.5% of the sample.

This receptor was taken from an adult who received the AZD1222 COVID-19 vaccine. The sequenced sample was peripheral blood, obtained 28 days after the second AZD1222 dose. The V gene is TRBV10-3 and the J gene is TRBJ2-7; the junction holds 8 bases that match TRBD2. The DNA sequence is TGTGCCATCAGCCTGAGCGGGAGAGGTATCGAGCAGTACTTC. This codes for CAISLSGRGIEQYF.